These 7 T cell receptor beta chains originate from one sample sequenced in a study of shared clonotypes between healthy human individuals. Using immunoSEQ multiplex PCR, the repertoire was profiled, and TCRdb retains in-frame clones only, with some absent. The sample lists 490,000 or so clones, roughly 85% occurring once. Source material: PBMCs. Source of these receptors: a woman aged 40 to 55 in good health. Some clones in this sample may be carry-over from other donors' samples.

This clone was picked up many times. The same CDR3 also results from other DNA sequences found in this sample. V and J are TRBV2 and TRBJ1-2, with no clear D. Between the trimmed V and J ends, which lost 3 bases and 2 bases, there was a span of 7 bases. CDR1 and CDR2 (germline): SNHLY, FYNNEI. The CDR3 has 13 amino acids. The DNA for the CDR3 is TGTGCCAGCAGTGATAACAGCAACTATGGCTACACCTTC. Translating it yields CASSDNSNYGYTF.

The chain links TRBV27 to TRBJ1-4; no firm D call. From germline, CDR1 is MNHEY and CDR2 SMNVEV (reference sequence). V lost 3 bases and J 5 bases, leaving 7 bases between the germline ends. The CDR3 has 13 residues. The chain's CDR3 is CASSLAGNEKLFF. The CDR3 nucleotides read TGTGCCAGCAGTTTGGCAGGCAATGAAAAACTGTTTTTT.

For this clone: A much bigger clone sits one base away, suggesting this may be a read error. The sample holds other DNA sequences that translate to the same CDR3. The chain recombines TRBV13 with TRBJ1-1, with D possibly being TRBD1 (5 bases). The germline V gene has CDR1 PRHDT and CDR2 FYEKMQ (reference sequence). The CDR3 extends over 14 amino acids. V was pared by 0 bases and J by 0 bases, with 5 bases between. The CDR3 region is CASSLGGVNTEAFF. The CDR3 region has the DNA TGTGCCAGCAGCTTAGGGGGGGTGAACACTGAAGCTTTCTTT.

This chain connects TRBV19 to TRBJ2-5; 7 bases align to TRBD2. Germline lookup yields CDR1 LNHDA and CDR2 SQIVND (reference sequence). The ends lost 3 bases at V and 2 bases at J; junction bases unmatched: 3. The CDR3 loop spans 14 amino acids. CDR3: CASSMGLPQETQYF. The CDR3 bases are TGTGCCAGTAGTATGGGACTACCTCAAGAGACCCAGTACTTC.

This chain connects TRBV21-1 to TRBJ2-7; no check of the table's D call, TRBD1, against the DNA was made. TRBV21-1 is listed as a pseudogene. This CDR3 comprises 17 residues. This CDR3 reads CASSLRTGRGNAYEQYF. CDR3 DNA sequence: TGTGCCAGCAGCCTCCGGACAGGTCGTGGTAATGCCTACGAGCAGTACTTC.

The chain couples TRBV4-2 to TRBJ2-1; 7 bases fit TRBD2. The germline V gene encodes CDR1 LGHNA and CDR2 YNFKEQ. The CDR3 has 16 amino acids. V gave up 5 bases and J gave up 7 bases; unmatched junction bases: 14. This chain's CDR3 is CASSSWGRAERNEQFF. The CDR3 region has the DNA TGTGCCAGCAGCTCCTGGGGGAGGGCCGAGAGGAATGAGCAGTTCTTC.

This sequence joins TRBV2 and TRBJ2-7; 9 bases are shared with TRBD2. CDR1 SNHLY and CDR2 FYNNEI come from the germline V gene. Trimming at V came to 4 bases and at J to 2 bases, leaving 12 bases not matched to a gene. The CDR3 consists of 17 residues. CDR3 region: CASSGGQLAGYAYEQYF. The DNA of the CDR3 is TGTGCCAGCAGTGGGGGCCAACTAGCGGGCTATGCCTACGAGCAGTACTTC. Full variable domain (rest looked up from reference TRBV2 and TRBJ2-7): EPEVTQTPSHQVTQMGQEVILRCVPISNHLYFYWYRQILGQKVEFLVSFYNNEISEKSEIFDDQFSVERPDGSNFTLKIRSTKLEDSAMYFCASSGGQLAGYAYEQYFGPGTRLTVT.